The 32 T cell receptor beta chains reported below all come from one sample, sequenced in a study of a mutant IDH1 vaccine in newly diagnosed glioma. Their cognate antigens are unknown. The time point: week 47, end of study. Doses consisted of 300 ug of mutant IDH1 20-mer peptide each, paired with topical imiquimod. TCRdb's table, derived via immunoSEQ multiplex PCR, lists solely in-frame clones and lacks some. This sample carries 45,000 to 65,000 clones, about two thirds of them seen once, and the ten largest clones take more than 4.5%. Here the sequenced sample was peripheral blood mononuclear cells (PBMCs), taken from a glioma patient whose treatment included an IDH1 peptide vaccine. All receptors come from a man aged 40-49 years with glioma. Some clones in this sample may be carry-over from other donors' samples.

The V and J genes are TRBV10-1 and TRBJ1-5; D not certain. Germline CDR1 is WNHNN and CDR2 is SYGVQD (reference sequence). This CDR3 has 17 residues. V was trimmed by 4 bases and J by 4 bases, leaving 20 bases between them. The CDR3 DNA is TGCGCCAGCAGTGGGCTGAAACCGATCAGAGTAAATCAGCCCCAGCATTTT. Translation gives CASSGLKPIRVNQPQHF.

The V and J genes are TRBV7-9 and TRBJ2-3; no reliable D call. V was pared by 1 base and J by 0 bases, with 8 bases between. The CDR3 has 15 amino acids. CDR1 is SEHNR, CDR2 FQNEAQ, per germline (reference sequence). CDR3 bases: TGTGCCAGCAGCTTAGGGCAGGACAGCACAGATACGCAGTATTTT. Translated: CASSLGQDSTDTQYF.

This sequence joins TRBV18 and TRBJ2-7; D is perhaps TRBD1 (6 bases). There are 12 residues in the CDR3. From germline, CDR1 is KGHSH and CDR2 LQKENI. Between the trimmed V and J ends, which lost 3 bases and 7 bases, there was a span of 10 bases. The CDR3 loop reads CASSPRQVEQYF. The CDR3 region has the DNA TGTGCCAGCTCACCCCGACAGGTAGAGCAGTACTTC.

The chain carries TRBV6-4 and TRBJ2-2, with 8 bases lining up with TRBD1. The germline V gene encodes CDR1 MRHNA and CDR2 SNTAGT. The CDR3 totals 14 residues. The J segment lost 3 bases and the V segment lost 3 bases, leaving 0 bases of the junction unmatched. The CDR3 DNA sequence: TGTGCCAGCAGTGAGGGACAGGACACCGGGGAGCTGTTTTTT. Amino acid sequence: CASSEGQDTGELFF.

This clone was detected only a few times. The rearrangement joins TRBV4-1 to TRBJ2-3; TRBD2 is a possible D gene (5 bases). Germline CDR1 reads MGHRA; CDR2 reads YSYEKL. With 2 bases removed from V and 4 bases from J, the gap between germline ends came to 13 bases. CDR3 length: 15 amino acids. The CDR3 loop reads CASSQPTRFPDTQYF. The CDR3 DNA follows: TGCGCCAGCAGCCAACCAACTAGATTCCCAGATACGCAGTATTTT.

The chain joins TRBV14 to TRBJ2-3; D is possibly TRBD2 (6 bases). Germline V gives CDR1 SGHDN, CDR2 FVKESK. Deletions cut 4 bases from V and 1 base from J, with 12 bases between. The CDR3 contains 15 residues. The CDR3 loop reads CASSPSWGGTDTQYF. As DNA, the CDR3 is TGTGCCAGCAGCCCGTCTTGGGGGGGCACAGATACGCAGTATTTT.

The chain links TRBV5-4 to TRBJ2-1; D unresolved. This CDR3 has 15 amino acids. In germline, CDR1 is SGHNT, CDR2 YYREEE (reference sequence). The V gene lost 4 bases and the J gene lost 0 bases, with 11 bases spanning the gap. DNA of the CDR3: TGTGCCAGCAGCCAACTCTTAAGCTCCTACAATGAGCAGTTCTTC. As protein: CASSQLLSSYNEQFF.

The chain couples TRBV4-2 to TRBJ2-3; 10 bases align to TRBD2. J lost 7 bases, V lost 1 base, and 8 bases had no gene match. The CDR3 consists of 16 residues. CDR1 and CDR2 (germline): LGHNA, YNFKEQ. Here the CDR3 reads CASSQVGAGGSNTQYF. CDR3 DNA: TGTGCCAGCAGCCAAGTAGGAGCGGGGGGGTCAAATACGCAGTATTTT.

In this sample, this clone turned up once. The chain has TRBV6-1 and TRBJ1-3; TRBD1 matches at 11 bases. The V segment lost 2 bases and the J segment 0 bases; nucleotides outside the gene matches: 6. Germline V CDR1 and CDR2: MNHNS, SASEGT. The CDR3 loop spans 18 amino acids. The CDR3 DNA reads TGTGCCAGCAGTGAATACCCTGGACAGGGGGCCTCTGGAAACACCATATATTTT. Amino acids: CASSEYPGQGASGNTIYF.

The chain has TRBV10-1 and TRBJ1-1; a weak D match, TRBD1 (6 bases). The germline gives CDR1 WNHNN, CDR2 SYGVQD (reference sequence). There are 13 residues in the CDR3. Trimming stripped 5 bases from V and 1 base from J, with 8 bases between. CDR3 in DNA: TGCGCCAGCAGTTTGGGACAGAACACTGAAGCTTTCTTT. This sequence encodes CASSLGQNTEAFF.

The chain uses TRBV5-6 and TRBJ2-1; 8 bases align to TRBD2. The CDR3 consists of 16 residues. From germline, CDR1 is SGHDT and CDR2 YYEEEE. J lost 7 bases, V lost 1 base, and 10 bases had no gene match. CDR3 bases: TGTGCCAGCAGCTTGCTTATGGCGGGGGGCGGGAATGAGCAGTTCTTC. This translates into CASSLLMAGGGNEQFF.

This sequence joins TRBV6-5 and TRBJ1-5; D might be TRBD1 (6 bases). V gave up 0 bases and J gave up 4 bases, with 10 bases separating them. The length of the CDR3 is 15 residues. CDR1 and CDR2 from the germline V gene are MNHEY and SVGAGI. For the CDR3, the DNA is TGTGCCAGCAGTTACTCTTCCCAGGGGAATCAGCCCCAGCATTTT. Its protein is CASSYSSQGNQPQHF.

The chain links TRBV13 to TRBJ2-4; 7 nucleotides agree with TRBD1. Germline-derived CDR1 and CDR2 are PRHDT and FYEKMQ (reference sequence). CDR3 size: 17 residues. V was pared by 0 bases and J by 1 base, with 6 bases of the junction left unmatched. CDR3 amino acids: CASSLGGKGAAKNIQYF. The CDR3, as DNA: TGTGCCAGCAGCTTAGGGGGAAAGGGGGCGGCCAAAAACATTCAGTACTTC.

This chain connects TRBV9 to TRBJ2-5; D is perhaps TRBD2 (6 bases). With 0 bases removed from V and 4 bases from J, the gap between germline ends came to 10 bases. Per the germline V gene, CDR1 is SGDLS and CDR2 is YYNGEE. This CDR3 is 14 amino acids long. The chain's CDR3 is CASSVAAGTETQYF. In DNA form, the CDR3 reads TGTGCCAGCAGCGTAGCTGCGGGGACAGAGACCCAGTACTTC.

The chain carries TRBV4-1 and TRBJ2-1, with TRBD1 matching 9 bases. Germline V CDR1 and CDR2: MGHRA, YSYEKL. CDR3 length: 17 amino acids. V was pared by 1 base and J by 8 bases, with 12 bases of the junction left unmatched. Here the CDR3 DNA reads TGCGCCAGCAGCCAAGTCCAATCCGGGACAGGGTCGGATGAGCAGTTCTTC. This gives the protein CASSQVQSGTGSDEQFF.

This clone has only one observation. This rearrangement joins TRBV27 to TRBJ1-2, with 8 nucleotides matching TRBD1. The CDR3 runs to 17 residues. CDR1 is MNHEY and CDR2 is SMNVEV in the germline V gene (reference sequence). J was trimmed by 4 bases and V by 0 bases; bases with no gene match: 10. For the CDR3, the DNA is TGTGCCAGCAGTTTATCCCCCCTGACAGGGGCAACCTATGGCTACACCTTC. It encodes CASSLSPLTGATYGYTF.

The chain combines TRBV5-6 with TRBJ2-5, with D tentatively TRBD1 or TRBD2 (5 bases each). Trimming left V 2 bases short and J 7 bases short, with 18 bases between. This CDR3 spans 15 amino acids. Germline values: CDR1 SGHDT, CDR2 YYEEEE. The CDR3 nucleotides read TGTGCCAGCAGCTTCGGCCTAGCTGTAACAGGGACCCAGTACTTC. Amino acids: CASSFGLAVTGTQYF.

The V call is TRBV6-5, the J call TRBJ1-6; D unresolved. There are 15 residues in the CDR3. Germline V gene sequence: CDR1 MNHEY, CDR2 SVGAGI. The ends were cut back, 0 bases at V and 10 bases at J, with 13 bases in the middle. The CDR3 loop is CASSYSSGGSSPLHF. As DNA, the CDR3 is TGTGCCAGCAGTTACTCGAGTGGAGGATCCTCACCCCTCCACTTT.

The CDR3 here is CASSLRGLSGNTIYF. The CDR3 DNA reads as TGTGCCAGCAGCCTCAGGGGCCTCTCTGGAAACACCATATATTTT. V usage is TRBV6-5 and J usage is TRBJ1-3; D possibly corresponds to TRBD1 (6 bases). CDR3 length: 15 amino acids. V lost 6 bases and J lost 0, with 12 bases in between. Germline loops: CDR1 MNHEY, CDR2 SVGAGI.

This clone was counted once. The genes are TRBV5-8 and TRBJ2-3; no clear D gene. V dropped 0 bases and J dropped 2 bases, with 13 bases sitting between them. This CDR3 is built from 16 residues. Germline assignment: CDR1 SGHTS and CDR2 YDEGEE. The CDR3 region has the DNA TGTGCCAGCAGCTTGGGATTGGCGCGGAACACAGATACGCAGTATTTT. Protein sequence: CASSLGLARNTDTQYF.

This clone was counted many times. The rearrangement uses TRBV5-1 and TRBJ1-4, with D possibly being TRBD1 (5 bases). The CDR3 is 15 residues long. The V end was cut by 0 bases, the J end by 7 bases, with 13 bases between. The germline CDR1 and CDR2 sequences are SGHRS and YFSETQ. CDR3 amino acids: CASSLDGAVGEKLFF. The CDR3 DNA is TGCGCCAGCAGCTTGGATGGGGCGGTTGGTGAAAAACTGTTTTTT.

The gene calls are TRBV7-8 and TRBJ1-6, with a possible D match to TRBD1 (5 bases). The CDR3 is made up of 16 amino acids. The V end was cut by 0 bases, the J end by 0 bases, with 6 bases between. Germline CDR1 is SGHVS and CDR2 is FQNEAQ. For the CDR3, the DNA is TGTGCCAGCAGCTTAGCGCAGGGCTCCTATAATTCACCCCTCCACTTT. Protein sequence: CASSLAQGSYNSPLHF.

The chain uses TRBV4-1 and TRBJ1-2; 12 positions agree with TRBD1. The V and J ends lost 2 bases and 4 bases, in that order; junction bases with no gene match: 11. In germline, CDR1 is MGHRA, CDR2 YSYEKL. This CDR3 is 18 amino acids long. The CDR3 loop is CASSQPSGQGASGYGYTF. CDR3 sequence (DNA): TGCGCCAGCAGCCAACCCTCGGGACAGGGGGCTTCTGGCTATGGCTACACCTTC.

The chain is built from TRBV7-9 and TRBJ1-1, with 7 bases fitting TRBD1. V shed 5 bases and J 1 base; nucleotides not matched to a gene: 10. CDR3 length equals 16 residues. Germline V gives CDR1 SEHNR, CDR2 FQNEAQ (reference sequence). The CDR3 nucleotides read TGTGCCAGCAGCCCCCCCCTGGACAGGCAGAACACTGAAGCTTTCTTT. It yields the protein CASSPPLDRQNTEAFF.

This chain uses TRBV18 with TRBJ1-4; D is ambiguous. The CDR3 spans 15 residues. Germline values: CDR1 KGHSH, CDR2 LQKENI. V lost 5 bases and J lost 3, with 13 bases in between. CDR3 sequence reads: CASSRVRQANEKLFF. Written as DNA, the CDR3 is TGTGCCAGCTCAAGGGTTCGTCAGGCTAATGAAAAACTGTTTTTT.

This rearrangement joins TRBV11-2 to TRBJ2-1, with TRBD1 as a possible D gene (6 bases). The V end lost 1 base, the J end lost 7 bases, and 20 bases lay between the germline ends. The CDR3 totals 17 residues. Germline lookup yields CDR1 SGHAT and CDR2 FQNNGV. CDR3 sequence (DNA): TGTGCCAGCAGCTTAGTCTGGGGGCCGCTCAATTTGAATGAGCAGTTCTTC. Translating it yields CASSLVWGPLNLNEQFF. Using reference TRBV11-2 and TRBJ2-1 for the parts outside the CDR3, the full variable domain is EAGVAQSPRYKIIEKRQSVAFWCNPISGHATLYWYQQILGQGPKLLIQFQNNGVVDDSQLPKDRFSAERLKGVDSTLKIQPAKLEDSAVYLCASSLVWGPLNLNEQFFGPGTRLTVL.

V is TRBV5-4 and J is TRBJ2-5; the match to TRBD1 covers 8 bases. Germline CDR1 reads SGHNT; CDR2 reads YYREEE (reference sequence). The CDR3 totals 16 residues. Trimming removed 5 bases from V and 5 bases from J; junction bases left unmatched: 14. The CDR3 is CASSPGDDRGGETQYF. CDR3 in DNA: TGTGCCAGCAGTCCTGGGGACGACAGGGGTGGGGAGACCCAGTACTTC.

This chain joins TRBV4-2 and TRBJ1-3, with D perhaps TRBD1 (5 bases). The length of the CDR3 is 16 residues. Germline-derived CDR1 and CDR2 are LGHNA and YNFKEQ. The V gene lost 3 bases and the J gene lost 2 bases, with 14 bases spanning the gap. Here the CDR3 reads CASSQARGGAGNTIYF. For the CDR3, the DNA is TGTGCCAGCAGCCAGGCCCGGGGGGGTGCTGGAAACACCATATATTTT.

V usage is TRBV9 and J usage is TRBJ2-3, with D hard to call. Trimming took off 4 bases at V and 2 bases at J, with 11 bases between the two ends. There are 14 residues in the CDR3. Per the germline V gene, CDR1 is SGDLS and CDR2 is YYNGEE. CDR3 loop: CASSPTSPTDTQYF. CDR3 coding DNA: TGTGCCAGCAGCCCCACATCCCCCACAGATACGCAGTATTTT.

This clone has a handful of counts. The CDR3 region has the DNA TGTGCCAGTAGTACGCAGTCGATCCGGGAGACCCAGTACTTC. As protein: CASSTQSIRETQYF. J is TRBJ2-5 and V is TRBV19, with D unresolved. In germline, CDR1 is LNHDA, CDR2 SQIVND (reference sequence). Deletions cut 4 bases from V and 5 bases from J, with 14 bases between. There are 14 residues in the CDR3.

This rearrangement joins TRBV7-9 to TRBJ1-1; weak D call: TRBD1 (5 bases). The CDR3 covers 13 residues. Deletions cut 2 bases from V and 4 bases from J, with 8 bases between. Germline loops: CDR1 SEHNR, CDR2 FQNEAQ (reference sequence). The CDR3, as DNA: TGTGCCAGCAGCTTAATGGGGGGCACTGAAGCTTTCTTT. This codes for CASSLMGGTEAFF. Together with reference TRBV7-9 and TRBJ1-1, the CDR3 gives the full variable domain: DTGVSQNPRHKITKRGQNVTFRCDPISEHNRLYWYRQTLGQGPEFLTYFQNEAQLEKSRLLSDRFSAERPKGSFSTLEIQRTEQGDSAMYLCASSLMGGTEAFFGQGTRLTVV.

This clone was seen more than once but under ten times. The chain is built from TRBV19 and TRBJ1-2; perhaps TRBD1 as D (6 bases). The V end was cut by 4 bases, the J end by 3 bases, with 18 bases between. Germline loops: CDR1 LNHDA, CDR2 SQIVND (reference sequence). The CDR3 is 16 residues long. This chain's CDR3 is CASSRRDNLRYYGYTF. The CDR3, as DNA: TGTGCCAGTAGTAGACGGGACAACCTTCGGTACTATGGCTACACCTTC.